This TCR beta chain was obtained from a study of blood T cell repertoires in COVID-19. Per the germline V gene, CDR1 is DFQATT and CDR2 is SNEGSKA (reference sequence). The CDR3 consists of 16 residues. The J segment lost 2 bases and the V segment lost 3 bases, leaving 8 bases of the junction unmatched. The repertoire was sequenced with immunoSEQ multiplex PCR; TCRdb's copy has only in-frame clones and lacks some. The table shows roughly 360,000 clones, with around nine tenths occurring only once. Sequencing was carried out using PBMCs or T cells enriched from blood (not recorded which). The V call is TRBV20-1, the J call TRBJ2-2; 8 bases map to TRBD1. The source is a woman younger than 45 with acute COVID-19. DNA of the CDR3: TGCAGTGCTAGTAGGCAGGGGGCCCCTAACACCGGGGAGCTGTTTTTT. Translation gives CSASRQGAPNTGELFF.